This is a list of T cell receptor beta chains from one sample in a study of type 1 regulatory T cells. TCRdb redid the calling of the reads with MiXCR, one entry per CDR3 protein. The sample holds 60,000 to 70,000 distinct CDR3 sequences, 63% seen once. These receptors' targets are unknown. The sequencing sample was made of cultured T cells, either the whole culture or a sorted T cell fraction (not recorded which). All receptors come from a human donor in good health. Each CDR3 is given with its conserved first and last residue. The order of the fields is D gene, V gene, clone size, J gene, CDR3 protein, CDR3 DNA. The D gene is left open where the match is weak. Clone size appears in some rows only: once, few, many, or a class for an expanded clone.

TRBD2	TRBV12-3/TRBV12-4	once	TRBJ2-2	CASSLAGAGVIGELFF	TGTGCCAGCAGTTTAGCGGGAGCGGGAGTAATCGGGGAGCTGTTTTTT
.	TRBV12-3/TRBV12-4	.	TRBJ2-7	CASSPRHSSSYEQYF	TGTGCCAGCAGTCCCCGACATTCGTCCTCCTACGAGCAGTACTTC
.	TRBV29-1	.	TRBJ1-3	CSVEEEQGFGNTIYF	TGCAGCGTTGAAGAGGAACAGGGCTTTGGAAACACCATATATTTT
.	TRBV9	.	TRBJ2-3	CASSVLSGPSTDTQYF	TGTGCCAGCAGCGTACTCAGCGGCCCTAGCACAGATACGCAGTATTTT
.	TRBV19	.	TRBJ2-7	CASSIGAGLYEQYF	TGTGCCAGTAGTATCGGCGCGGGCCTCTACGAGCAGTACTTC
TRBD1	TRBV5-1	.	TRBJ1-1	CASRVGQGLVNTEAFF	TGCGCCAGCAGAGTGGGACAGGGGCTTGTGAACACTGAAGCTTTCTTT
.	TRBV20-1	.	TRBJ1-6	CSARDAGWGPLHF	TGCAGTGCTAGAGATGCCGGATGGGGACCCCTCCACTTT
.	TRBV9	.	TRBJ2-5	CASSVDTRLETQYF	TGTGCCAGCAGCGTAGACACTAGGTTGGAGACCCAGTACTTC
.	TRBV7-9	few	TRBJ2-1	CASSTRSSTIQPGTEQFF	TGTGCCAGCAGCACCCGATCCTCCACGATTCAACCTGGGACTGAGCAGTTCTTC
.	TRBV15	.	TRBJ2-4	CATSRGGREHRTKNIQYF	TGTGCCACCAGCAGAGGCGGACGGGAACACCGGACCAAAAACATTCAGTACTTC
.	TRBV12-3/TRBV12-4	.	TRBJ2-3	CASSQGHGGADTQYF	TGTGCCAGCAGTCAGGGACACGGGGGCGCAGATACGCAGTATTTT
.	TRBV10-3	.	TRBJ2-5	CAISDVGSETQYF	TGTGCCATCAGTGATGTAGGTTCGGAGACCCAGTACTTC
.	TRBV7-2	.	TRBJ2-7	CASSLGLRREQYF	TGTGCTAGCAGCTTAGGTTTGCGAAGGGAGCAGTACTTC
TRBD1	TRBV20-1	.	TRBJ1-3	CSASGTAGSAGNTIYF	TGCAGTGCTAGTGGGACAGCGGGTTCGGCCGGAAACACCATATATTTT
TRBD2	TRBV4-3	.	TRBJ2-2	CASSQRTSGSATGELFF	TGCGCCAGCAGCCAGAGGACTAGCGGGAGTGCCACCGGGGAGCTGTTTTTT
.	TRBV15	.	TRBJ1-5	CATSDPGHYNQPQHF	TGTGCCACCAGCGACCCGGGACACTACAATCAGCCCCAGCATTTT